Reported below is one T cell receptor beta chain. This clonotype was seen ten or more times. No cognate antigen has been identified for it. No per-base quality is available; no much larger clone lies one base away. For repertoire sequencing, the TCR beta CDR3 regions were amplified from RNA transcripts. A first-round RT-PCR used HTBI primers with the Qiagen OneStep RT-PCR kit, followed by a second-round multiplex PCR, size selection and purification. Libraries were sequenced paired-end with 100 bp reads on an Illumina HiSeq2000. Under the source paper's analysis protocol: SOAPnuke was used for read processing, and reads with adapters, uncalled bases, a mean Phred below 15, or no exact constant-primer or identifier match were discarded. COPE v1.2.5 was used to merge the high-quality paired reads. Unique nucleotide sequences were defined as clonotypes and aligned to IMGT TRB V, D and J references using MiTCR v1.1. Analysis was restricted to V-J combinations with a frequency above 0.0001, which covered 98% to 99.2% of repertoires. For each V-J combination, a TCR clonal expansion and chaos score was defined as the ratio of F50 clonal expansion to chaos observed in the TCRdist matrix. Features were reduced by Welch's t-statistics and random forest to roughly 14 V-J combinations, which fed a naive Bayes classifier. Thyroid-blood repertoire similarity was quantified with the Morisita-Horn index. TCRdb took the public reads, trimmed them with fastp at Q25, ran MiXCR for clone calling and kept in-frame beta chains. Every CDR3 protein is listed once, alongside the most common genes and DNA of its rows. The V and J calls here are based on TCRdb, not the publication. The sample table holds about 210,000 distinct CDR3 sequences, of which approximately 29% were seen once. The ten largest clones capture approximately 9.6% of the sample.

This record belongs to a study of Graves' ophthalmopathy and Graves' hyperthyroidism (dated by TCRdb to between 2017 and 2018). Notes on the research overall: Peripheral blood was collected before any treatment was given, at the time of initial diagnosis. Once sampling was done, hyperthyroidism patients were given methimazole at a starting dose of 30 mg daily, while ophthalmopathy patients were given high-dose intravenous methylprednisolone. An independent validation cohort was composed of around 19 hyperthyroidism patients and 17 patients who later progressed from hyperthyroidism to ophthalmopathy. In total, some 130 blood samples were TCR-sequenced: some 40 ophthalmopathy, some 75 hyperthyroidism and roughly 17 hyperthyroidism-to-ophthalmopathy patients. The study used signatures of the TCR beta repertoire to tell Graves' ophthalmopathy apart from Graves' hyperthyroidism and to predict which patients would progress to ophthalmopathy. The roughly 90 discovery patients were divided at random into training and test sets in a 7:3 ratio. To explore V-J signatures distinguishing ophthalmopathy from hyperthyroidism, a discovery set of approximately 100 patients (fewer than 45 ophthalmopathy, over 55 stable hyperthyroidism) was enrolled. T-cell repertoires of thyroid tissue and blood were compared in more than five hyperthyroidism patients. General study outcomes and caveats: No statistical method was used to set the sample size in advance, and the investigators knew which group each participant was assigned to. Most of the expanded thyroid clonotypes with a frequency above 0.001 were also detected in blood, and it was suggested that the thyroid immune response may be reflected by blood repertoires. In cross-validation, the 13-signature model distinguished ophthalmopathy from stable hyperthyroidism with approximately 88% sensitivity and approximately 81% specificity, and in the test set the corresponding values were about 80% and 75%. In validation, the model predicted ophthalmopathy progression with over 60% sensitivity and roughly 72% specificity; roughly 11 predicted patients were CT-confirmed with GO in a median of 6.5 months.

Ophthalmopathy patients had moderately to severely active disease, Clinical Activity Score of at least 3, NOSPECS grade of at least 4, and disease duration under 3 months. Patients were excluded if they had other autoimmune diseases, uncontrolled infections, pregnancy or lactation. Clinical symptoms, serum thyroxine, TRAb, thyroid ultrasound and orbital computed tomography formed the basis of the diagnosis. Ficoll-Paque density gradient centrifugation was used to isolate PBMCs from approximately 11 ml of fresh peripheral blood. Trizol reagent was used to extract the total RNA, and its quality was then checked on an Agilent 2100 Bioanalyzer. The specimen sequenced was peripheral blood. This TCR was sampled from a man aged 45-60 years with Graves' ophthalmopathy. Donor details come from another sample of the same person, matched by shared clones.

The CDR3 region: CSGLAGLSYEQYF. Here is the DNA: TGCAGTGGACTAGCGGGCCTCTCCTACGAGCAGTACTTC. The V and J genes are TRBV20-1 and TRBJ2-7; TRBD2 lines up with 10 middle nucleotides. CDR1 and CDR2, looked up from the germline V gene (reference sequence), are DFQATT and SNEGSKA. Germline trimming: 7 bases from V, 0 bases from J; junction bases outside gene matches: 3. Inclusive of the bounding cysteine and phenylalanine, the CDR3 is 13 residues long. Only the CDR3 part of the read is kept: 39 bases, read in frame from the first base.